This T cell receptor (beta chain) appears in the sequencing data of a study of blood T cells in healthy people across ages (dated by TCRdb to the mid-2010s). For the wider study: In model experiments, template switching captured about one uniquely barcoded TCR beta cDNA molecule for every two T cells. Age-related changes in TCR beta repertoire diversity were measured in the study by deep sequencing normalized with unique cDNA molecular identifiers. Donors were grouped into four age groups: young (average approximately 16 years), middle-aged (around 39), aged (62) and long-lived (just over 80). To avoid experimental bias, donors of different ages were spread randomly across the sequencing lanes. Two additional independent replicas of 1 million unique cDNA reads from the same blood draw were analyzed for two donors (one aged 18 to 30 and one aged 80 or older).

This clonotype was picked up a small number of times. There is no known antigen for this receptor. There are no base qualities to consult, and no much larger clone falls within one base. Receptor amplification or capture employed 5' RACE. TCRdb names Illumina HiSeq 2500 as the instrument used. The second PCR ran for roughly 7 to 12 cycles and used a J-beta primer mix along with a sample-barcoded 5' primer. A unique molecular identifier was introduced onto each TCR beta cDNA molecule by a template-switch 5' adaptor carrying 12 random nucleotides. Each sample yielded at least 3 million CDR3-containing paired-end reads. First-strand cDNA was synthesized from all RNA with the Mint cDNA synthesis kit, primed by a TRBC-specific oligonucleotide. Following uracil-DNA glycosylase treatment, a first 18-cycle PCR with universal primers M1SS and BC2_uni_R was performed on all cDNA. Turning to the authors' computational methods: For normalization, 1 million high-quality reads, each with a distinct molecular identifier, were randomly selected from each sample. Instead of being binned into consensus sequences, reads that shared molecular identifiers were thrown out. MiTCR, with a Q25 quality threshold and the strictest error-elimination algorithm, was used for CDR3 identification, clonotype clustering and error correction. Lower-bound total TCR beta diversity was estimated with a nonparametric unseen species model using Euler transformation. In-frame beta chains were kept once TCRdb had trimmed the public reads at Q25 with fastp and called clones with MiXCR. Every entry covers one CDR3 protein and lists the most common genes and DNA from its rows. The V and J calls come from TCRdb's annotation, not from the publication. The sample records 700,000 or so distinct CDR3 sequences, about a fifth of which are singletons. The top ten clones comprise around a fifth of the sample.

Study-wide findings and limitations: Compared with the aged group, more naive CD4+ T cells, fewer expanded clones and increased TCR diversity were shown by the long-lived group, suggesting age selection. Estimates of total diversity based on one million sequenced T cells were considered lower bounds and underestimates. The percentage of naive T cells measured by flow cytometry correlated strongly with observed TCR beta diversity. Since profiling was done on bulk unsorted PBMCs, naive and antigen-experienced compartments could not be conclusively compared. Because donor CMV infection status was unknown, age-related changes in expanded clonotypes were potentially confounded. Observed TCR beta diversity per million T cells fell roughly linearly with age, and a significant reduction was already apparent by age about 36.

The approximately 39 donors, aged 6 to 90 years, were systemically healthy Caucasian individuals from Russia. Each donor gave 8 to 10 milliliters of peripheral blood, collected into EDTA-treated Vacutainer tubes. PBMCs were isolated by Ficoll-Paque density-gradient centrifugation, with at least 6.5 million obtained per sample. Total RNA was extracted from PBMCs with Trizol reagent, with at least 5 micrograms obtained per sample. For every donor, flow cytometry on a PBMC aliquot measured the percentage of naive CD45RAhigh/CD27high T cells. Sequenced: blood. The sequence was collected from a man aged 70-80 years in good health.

The nucleotides are TGCAGTGCTAGAGGCCGACAGGGCAATTTTGAAGCTTTCTTT. Its product reads: CSARGRQGNFEAFF. This chain joins TRBV20-1 to TRBJ1-1; 7 bases in the middle match TRBD1. The CDR3 holds 14 amino acids from the cysteine to the phenylalanine. Only CDR3 DNA is held: 42 bases, read in frame from base 1. V and J are trimmed by 1 base and 7 bases, and the gene matches miss 9 bases of the junction. The germline V gene (reference sequence) gives CDR1 as DFQATT and CDR2 as SNEGSKA.